This T cell receptor beta chain stems from a study of cytomegalovirus exposure and HLA in healthy donors. Findings and caveats of the study: Indistinguishable V segments such as TRBV6-2 and TRBV6-3 were excluded. Several of the most significant clusters appeared, in a later analysis, to be linked to common viral pathogens. When a later analysis was performed, an Asian-associated ancestry cluster reportedly had fewer N-insertions than the roughly 670-donor mean.

On this clone: The antigen is not known.

The PCR ran on 60 Vbeta and 13 Jbeta primers. Libraries were prepared by immunoSEQ multiplex PCR; TCRdb keeps only in-frame clonotypes and omits some of them. This sample carries around 99,000 clones, around 77% of them seen once, and the ten largest clones take around 3.6%. Donors in the study were healthy people who gave bone marrow. Per the germline V gene, CDR1 is MNHNS and CDR2 is SASEGT. This CDR3 is built from 13 residues. Trimming stripped 3 bases from V and 15 bases from J, with 18 bases between. This TCR was recovered from a man in his forties in good health and CMV-seronegative. V usage is TRBV6-1 and J usage is TRBJ2-4; D may be TRBD2 (6 bases). The sample comprised PBMCs. The CDR3 here is CASSDALGPGGYF. The CDR3, as DNA: TGTGCCAGCAGTGATGCCCTCGGGCCCGGGGGGTACTTC.